This T cell receptor (beta chain) was profiled in a study of T cell responses to AZD1222 COVID-19 vaccine. Broader study findings: Rises in breadth and depth of Spike-specific TCRs came after two AZD1222 doses. Variant regions that are unmutated are reportedly the target of nearly half of spike-specific TCRs.

The V gene's germline CDR1 is SQVTM and CDR2 ANQGSEA. V shed 7 bases and J shed 4 bases, with 13 bases lying between them. The CDR3 extends over 12 amino acids. On this clone itself: Its antigen is undetermined.

The method was immunoSEQ multiplex PCR; TCRdb's version includes in-frame clones alone and lacks a portion of them. This table holds about 100,000 clones, 65% to 90% found once. The TCR comes from an adult in good health. Specimen: peripheral blood, collected on day 0 of AZD1222 vaccination. The V call is TRBV29-1, the J call TRBJ2-5; D is possibly TRBD1 (6 bases). The DNA for the CDR3 is TGCAGCGGCCCGGGACAAGCAGAGACCCAGTACTTC. It codes for CSGPGQAETQYF.